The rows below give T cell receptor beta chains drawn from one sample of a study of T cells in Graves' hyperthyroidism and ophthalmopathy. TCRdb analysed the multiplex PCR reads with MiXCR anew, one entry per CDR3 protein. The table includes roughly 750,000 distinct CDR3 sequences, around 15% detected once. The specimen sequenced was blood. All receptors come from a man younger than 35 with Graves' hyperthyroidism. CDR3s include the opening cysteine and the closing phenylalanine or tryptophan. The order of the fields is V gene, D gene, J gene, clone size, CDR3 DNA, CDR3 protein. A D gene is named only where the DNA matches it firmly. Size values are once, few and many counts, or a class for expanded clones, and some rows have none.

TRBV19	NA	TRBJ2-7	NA	TGTGCCAGTAGTATCGGACTGGGAGGAACCTACGAGCAGTACTTC	CASSIGLGGTYEQYF
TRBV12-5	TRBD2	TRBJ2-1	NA	TGTGCTAGTGGTTTCGCACTAGCGGGAGTCGGTGAGCAGTTCTTC	CASGFALAGVGEQFF
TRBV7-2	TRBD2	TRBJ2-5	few	TGTGCCAGCAGCTCGCCGGGACTAGTGGGCGGTGCCTGGTACTTC	CASSSPGLVGGAWYF
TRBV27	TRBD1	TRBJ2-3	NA	TGTGCCAGCAGTTCCTACCATCCTAGGACAGGGCGCGCAGATACGCAGTATTTT	CASSSYHPRTGRADTQYF
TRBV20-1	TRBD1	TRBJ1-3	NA	TGCAGTGCTAGAATCCCCCAGGGGGCTGGAAACACCATATATTTT	CSARIPQGAGNTIYF
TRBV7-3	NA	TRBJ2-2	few	TGTGCCAGCAGCTCCCCCGGGACAACGAACACCGGGGAGCTGTTTTTT	CASSSPGTTNTGELFF
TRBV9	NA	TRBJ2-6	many	TGTGCCAGCAGCCCCGTAGGCAGGCTACTCTCCTCTGGGGCCAACGTCCTGACTTTC	CASSPVGRLLSSGANVLTF
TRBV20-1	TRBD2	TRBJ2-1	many	TGCAGTGCTAGAGATCGAGCGGGGCCCGCCTACAATGAGCAGTTCTTC	CSARDRAGPAYNEQFF
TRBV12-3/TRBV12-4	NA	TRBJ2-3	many	TGTGCCAGCTATCACTGGGGCACAGATACGCAGTATTTT	CASYHWGTDTQYF
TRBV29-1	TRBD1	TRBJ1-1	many	TGCAGTGCTGACAGGGGAACTGAAGCTTTCTTT	CSADRGTEAFF
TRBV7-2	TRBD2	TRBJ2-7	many	TGTGCCAGCAGCTTAGCGACTAGCGGGACGACCTACGAGCAGTACTTC	CASSLATSGTTYEQYF
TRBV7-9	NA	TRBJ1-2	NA	TGTGCCAGCAGCTTAGCGGGGGCTGGCTACACCTTC	CASSLAGAGYTF
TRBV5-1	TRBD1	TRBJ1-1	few	TGCGCCAGCTCCTTGGGACAGAACTTGAACACTGAAGCTTTCTTT	CASSLGQNLNTEAFF
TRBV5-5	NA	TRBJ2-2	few	TGTGCCAGCAGCTTTCCGACAGGAAGGTCCACCGGGGAGCTGTTTTTT	CASSFPTGRSTGELFF
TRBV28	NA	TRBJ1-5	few	TGTGCCAGCAGCCCTGAACAGGGTTATCAGCCCCAGCATTTT	CASSPEQGYQPQHF
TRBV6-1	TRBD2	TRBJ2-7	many	TGTGCCAGCAGTTGGACGGGACTAGCGGGACCCTACGAGCAGTACTTC	CASSWTGLAGPYEQYF
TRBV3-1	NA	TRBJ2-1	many	TGTGCCAGCAGCCAAGATGAGTTTGAGCAGTTCTTC	CASSQDEFEQFF
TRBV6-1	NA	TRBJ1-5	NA	TGTGCCAGCAGCTACGGACAAATGAGCAATCAGCCCCAGCATTTT	CASSYGQMSNQPQHF
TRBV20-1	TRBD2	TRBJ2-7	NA	TGCAGTGCTAGAGCCTTAGCGGGGAACTCCTACGAGCAGTACTTC	CSARALAGNSYEQYF
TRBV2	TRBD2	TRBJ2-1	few	TGTGCCAGCAGTGAAGGGGCGGGAGTCTCGGGTGGTGGGCAGTTCTTC	CASSEGAGVSGGGQFF
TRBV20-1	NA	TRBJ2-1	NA	TGCAGTGCTAGCCTGCGCCCTGGCCCGTACAATGAGCAGTTCTTC	CSASLRPGPYNEQFF
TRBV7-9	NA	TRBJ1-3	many	TGTGCCAGCAGCCCGCACTACAGGGAGATGGGTGCTGGAAACACCATATATTTT	CASSPHYREMGAGNTIYF
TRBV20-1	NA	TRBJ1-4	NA	TGCAGTGCCCGCCGCGGGAATGAAAAACTGTTTTTT	CSARRGNEKLFF
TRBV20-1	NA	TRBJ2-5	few	TGCAGTGTACAGACGCCAACTACCGGAGAGACCCAGTACTTC	CSVQTPTTGETQYF
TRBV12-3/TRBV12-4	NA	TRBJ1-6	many	TGTGCCAGCAGTTTAGGCCGAGTCTCCTATAATTCACCCCTCCACTTT	CASSLGRVSYNSPLHF
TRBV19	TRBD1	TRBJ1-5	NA	TGTGCCAGTACTGACAGGGGAGGCAATCAGCCCCAGCATTTT	CASTDRGGNQPQHF
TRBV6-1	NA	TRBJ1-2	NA	TGTGCCAGCAGTGAAGATCCAACCTCGCTAGATGACTACACCTTC	CASSEDPTSLDDYTF
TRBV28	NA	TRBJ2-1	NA	TGTGCCAGCAATTCACTAGGTTATCCCTCGTGGAATGAGCAGTTCTTC	CASNSLGYPSWNEQFF
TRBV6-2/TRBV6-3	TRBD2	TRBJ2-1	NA	TGTGCCAGCAGTTACTCGGGGACTAGCGGTTTCCGGAGGAATGAGCAGTTCTTC	CASSYSGTSGFRRNEQFF
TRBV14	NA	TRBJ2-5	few	TGTGCCAGCAGCCGCCTCCGGGACACCCAAAGGGAGACCCAGTACTTC	CASSRLRDTQRETQYF
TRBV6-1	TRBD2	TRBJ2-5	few	TGTGCCAGCAGACCCGGACTAGCGGGATTCGAGACCCAGTACTTC	CASRPGLAGFETQYF
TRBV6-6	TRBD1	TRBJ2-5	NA	TGTGCCAACAGTTACTCTTACAGGGGCCAAGAGACCCAGTACTTC	CANSYSYRGQETQYF
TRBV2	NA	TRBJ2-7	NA	TGTGCCAGCTTAAACCCCGGGCTAGGCTCCTACGAGCAGTACTTC	CASLNPGLGSYEQYF
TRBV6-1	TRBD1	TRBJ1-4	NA	TGTGCCAGCAGTGAAGTGGGGGACAGGGTTTGGAAAGCTAATGAAAAACTGTTTTTT	CASSEVGDRVWKANEKLFF
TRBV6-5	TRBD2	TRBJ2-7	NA	TGTGCCAGCAGTTACTCGCTCCGACAGGAGACTAGCGGGAGCAGTCTCTACGAGCAGTACTTC	CASSYSLRQETSGSSLYEQYF